These 13 T cell receptor beta chains were all obtained from the same sample, sequenced in a study of glioma-infiltrating T cells after dendritic cell vaccination. The table came from immunoSEQ multiplex PCR; TCRdb's copy has only in-frame clones and leaves some out. This sample has fewer than 85,000 clones, with 81% found just once. Here the sequenced sample was blood, taken before dendritic cell vaccination. The receptors originated from a human donor with glioblastoma.

V usage is TRBV19 and J usage is TRBJ1-4; the D is unclear. The CDR3 covers 14 residues. Germline V gene lookup returns CDR1 LNHDA and CDR2 SQIVND (reference sequence). V lost 6 bases and J 8 bases, leaving 16 bases between the germline ends. This CDR3 is CASSNTVGGEKLFF. CDR3 in DNA: TGTGCCAGTAGCAATACAGTAGGAGGGGAAAAACTGTTTTTT.

The chain has TRBV2 and TRBJ2-3; 8 nucleotides align to TRBD2. Per the germline V gene, CDR1 is SNHLY and CDR2 is FYNNEI. The J segment lost 0 bases and the V segment lost 7 bases, leaving 6 bases of the junction unmatched. The CDR3 loop spans 15 amino acids. The CDR3 reads CASTSGGPSTDTQYF. CDR3 DNA sequence: TGTGCCAGCACAAGCGGGGGACCTAGCACAGATACGCAGTATTTT.

The gene calls are TRBV9 and TRBJ1-2, with 9 bases identical to TRBD1. Germline CDR1 SGDLS, CDR2 YYNGEE. Losses at the gene ends were 0 bases for V and 5 bases for J; bases not matched to a gene: 5. The CDR3 totals 15 residues. The CDR3 DNA follows: TGTGCCAGCAGCGTAGATGGGACAGGGATATATGGCTACACCTTC. Translation gives CASSVDGTGIYGYTF.

This chain links TRBV7-2 with TRBJ2-5; no firm D call. The ends were cut back, 5 bases at V and 5 bases at J, with 12 bases in the middle. Germline V gene data show CDR1 as SGHTA and CDR2 as FQGNSA. CDR3 length equals 13 residues. CDR3: CASSSLPSETQYF. The DNA of the CDR3 is TGTGCCAGCAGCAGTCTCCCTAGTGAGACCCAGTACTTC.

The chain carries TRBV7-2 and TRBJ2-5; TRBD2 might be the D (7 bases). The ends were cut back, 7 bases at V and 4 bases at J, with 13 bases in the middle. Looked up from germline, CDR1 is SGHTA and CDR2 is FQGNSA. The CDR3 has 13 residues. The DNA for the CDR3 is TGTGCCAGCAATGAGGGGGGGGGAGAGACCCAGTACTTC. Residues: CASNEGGGETQYF.

This clone was observed once. The chain joins TRBV2 to TRBJ1-1; 7 bases are a match to TRBD1. V lost 5 bases, J lost 5 bases, and 8 bases stayed unmatched. Germline CDR1 and CDR2: SNHLY and FYNNEI. CDR3 size: 14 residues. The CDR3 here is CASSWTGSLTEAFF. The CDR3 nucleotides read TGTGCCAGCAGTTGGACAGGCAGTTTGACTGAAGCTTTCTTT. Complete variable domain (other parts from reference TRBV2 and TRBJ1-1): EPEVTQTPSHQVTQMGQEVILRCVPISNHLYFYWYRQILGQKVEFLVSFYNNEISEKSEIFDDQFSVERPDGSNFTLKIRSTKLEDSAMYFCASSWTGSLTEAFFGQGTRLTVV.

The chain uses TRBV7-9 and TRBJ2-3, with TRBD2 matching over 10 bases. Germline V CDR1 and CDR2: SEHNR, FQNEAQ (reference sequence). The length of the CDR3 is 16 residues. V trimming: 5 bases; J trimming: 6 bases; junction bases outside the gene matches: 11. The CDR3 coding sequence is TGTGCCAGCAGCCGTAAGAGCGGGGGGGACGCCGATACGCAGTATTTT. This sequence encodes CASSRKSGGDADTQYF.

This chain uses TRBV9 with TRBJ1-1; weak D call: TRBD1 (6 bases). V lost 6 bases to trimming and J lost 1 base, with 16 bases between them. The CDR3 is made up of 15 amino acids. Per germline, CDR1 SGDLS and CDR2 YYNGEE. CDR3 sequence reads: CASTPPWGQNTEAFF. The CDR3 bases are TGTGCCAGCACCCCCCCATGGGGACAGAACACTGAAGCTTTCTTT.

This clone was observed a single time. This chain uses TRBV2 with TRBJ2-5; the match to TRBD2 covers 12 bases. The V segment lost 6 bases and the J segment 2 bases; nucleotides outside the gene matches: 4. This CDR3 contains 15 residues. CDR1 is SNHLY and CDR2 is FYNNEI in the germline V gene. The CDR3 sequence is CASRNLAGGQETQYF. CDR3 bases: TGTGCCAGCAGAAATCTAGCGGGGGGGCAAGAGACCCAGTACTTC.

This chain uses TRBV15 with TRBJ2-7; 11 positions match TRBD2. Germline V gene lookup returns CDR1 LNHNV and CDR2 YYDKDF (reference sequence). Trimming at V came to 5 bases and at J to 2 bases, leaving 2 bases not matched to a gene. The CDR3 extends over 14 amino acids. CDR3 nucleotide sequence: TGTGCCACCAGCCTTAGCGGGGGGGCCTACGAGCAGTACTTC. Protein product: CATSLSGGAYEQYF.

The rearrangement links TRBV9 to TRBJ1-2, with 7 bases matching TRBD1. V shed 4 bases, J shed 3 bases, and the junction held 3 bases outside the gene matches. The CDR3 contains 13 residues. Germline loops: CDR1 SGDLS, CDR2 YYNGEE. CDR3 sequence reads: CASSSGTDYGYTF. The CDR3 DNA sequence: TGTGCCAGCAGCTCCGGGACAGACTATGGCTACACCTTC.

The rearrangement joins TRBV2 to TRBJ2-5; 10 nucleotides agree with TRBD2. Germline-derived CDR1 and CDR2 are SNHLY and FYNNEI. With 5 bases clipped from V and 2 bases from J, the junction kept 5 bases outside the gene matches. The CDR3 is 15 amino acids. CDR3 coding DNA: TGTGCCAGCAGTCCCGGACTAGCGGTTCAAGAGACCCAGTACTTC. Encoded protein: CASSPGLAVQETQYF.

The chain recombines TRBV19 with TRBJ2-5; maybe TRBD1 (6 bases). The germline V gene encodes CDR1 LNHDA and CDR2 SQIVND (reference sequence). The CDR3 is 15 amino acids. The ends were cut back, 3 bases at V and 3 bases at J, with 14 bases in the middle. CDR3 amino acids: CASSIWHRVEETQYF. CDR3 in DNA: TGTGCCAGTAGTATTTGGCACAGGGTGGAAGAGACCCAGTACTTC.